Only a few counts were recorded for the clone carrying this T cell receptor (beta chain). TCRdb redid the calling of the RT-PCR reads with MiXCR, one entry per CDR3 protein. The table shows 550,000 to 800,000 distinct CDR3 sequences, with approximately 14% occurring only once. The sample originates from a study of response to subunit inactivated influenza vaccine. The clonotype was recovered from a man aged 50 or older who received an inactivated influenza vaccine. The sample consisted of PBMCs from blood, taken approximately 12 days after vaccination.

CDR3 nucleotide sequence: TGCAGCGTTTTAGGGACAGCTAGCACAGATACGCAGTATTTT. Translated, it gives CSVLGTASTDTQYF. The rearrangement uses TRBV29-1 and TRBJ2-3; 7 bases fit TRBD1. J gave up 0 bases and V 5 bases, and 5 bases lay outside the gene matches. The CDR3 is 14 amino acids. Germline loops: CDR1 SQVTM, CDR2 ANQGSEA.